This is a list of T cell receptor beta chains from one sample in a study of blood T cell repertoires in COVID-19. The method was immunoSEQ multiplex PCR; TCRdb's version includes in-frame clones alone and lacks a portion of them. The profile shows over 200,000 clones, just over 85% of them singletons. Sequenced input: PBMCs or T cells enriched from blood (not recorded which). These receptors were obtained from a man between 18 and 35 years old who had recovered from COVID-19. Both conserved end residues are part of each CDR3. A D gene is named only where the DNA matches it firmly. Size tells how often a clone was seen (once, few, many) or the class of an expanded clone, and some rows leave it out.

V	D	J	size	CDR3	DNA
TRBV10-1	.	TRBJ2-1	.	CASSESGTRRYNEQFF	TGCGCCAGCAGTGAGTCGGGGACTCGGCGTTACAATGAGCAGTTCTTC
TRBV29-1	TRBD1	TRBJ1-1	.	CSSRTGTMNTEAFF	TGCAGCTCCCGGACAGGGACCATGAACACTGAAGCTTTCTTT
TRBV4-1	TRBD2	TRBJ2-5	few	CASSRSSGGAGETQYF	TGCGCCAGCAGCCGGTCTAGCGGGGGGGCCGGAGAGACCCAGTACTTC
TRBV19	.	TRBJ2-5	.	CARDGTASRETQYF	TGTGCCAGGGACGGGACTGCCTCAAGGGAGACCCAGTACTTC
TRBV27	TRBD1	TRBJ1-2	.	CASSLSASAWDRGYTF	TGTGCCAGCAGTTTATCCGCCTCGGCGTGGGACAGGGGCTACACCTTC
TRBV19	TRBD1	TRBJ1-1	.	CASSMRGTENTEAFF	TGTGCCAGTAGTATGCGTGGGACAGAGAACACTGAAGCTTTCTTT
TRBV6-5	TRBD2	TRBJ2-2	few	CASSSSGSIGGGELFF	TGTGCCAGCAGTTCTAGCGGGAGTATCGGGGGCGGGGAGCTGTTTTTT
TRBV3-1/TRBV3-2	.	TRBJ2-5	.	CASSQGETTLGTTQYF	TGTGCCAGCAGCCAAGGGGAGACAACGCTAGGTACGACCCAGTACTTC
TRBV19	TRBD1	TRBJ1-2	.	CASSLTGSDGYTF	TGTGCCAGTAGTCTGACAGGGTCGGATGGCTACACCTTC
TRBV6-5	.	TRBJ2-5	.	CASSYSSYAQETQYF	TGTGCCAGCAGTTACTCGAGTTACGCTCAAGAGACCCAGTACTTC
TRBV19	.	TRBJ1-5	.	CASSIDRAHKQPQHF	TGTGCCAGTAGTATAGACAGGGCCCACAAACAGCCCCAGCATTTT
TRBV6-5	.	TRBJ2-7	.	CASLHSLAPYEQYF	TGTGCCAGCCTACACAGCCTTGCTCCGTACGAGCAGTACTTC
TRBV10-3	TRBD1	TRBJ2-3	.	CATRGWGSTDTQYF	TGTGCCACCAGGGGGTGGGGCTCCACAGATACGCAGTATTTT
TRBV29-1	.	TRBJ2-2	.	CSVVGGVKSNTGELFF	TGCAGCGTTGTAGGAGGGGTCAAGTCGAACACCGGGGAGCTGTTTTTT
TRBV12-3/TRBV12-4	TRBD2	TRBJ2-1	.	CASTGGLYNEQFF	TGTGCCAGCACGGGGGGTCTATACAATGAGCAGTTCTTC
TRBV5-1	TRBD2	TRBJ2-7	.	CASSLGLSAGGREQYF	TGCGCCAGCAGCTTGGGTCTTTCGGCGGGAGGTAGGGAGCAGTACTTC
TRBV11-2	.	TRBJ2-7	.	CASRRQDAYEQYF	TGTGCCAGCAGGAGACAGGACGCCTACGAGCAGTACTTC
TRBV14	TRBD2	TRBJ2-7	.	CASSRTSVHEQYF	TGTGCCAGCAGCCGGACTAGCGTCCACGAGCAGTACTTC
TRBV10-3	TRBD2	TRBJ2-3	few	CAISESPAGGRPDTQYF	TGTGCCATCAGTGAGTCACCAGCGGGGGGCCGCCCAGATACGCAGTATTTT
TRBV27	.	TRBJ1-2	.	CASSLWASGGPYGYTF	TGTGCCAGCAGTTTATGGGCCTCGGGGGGCCCCTATGGCTACACCTTC
TRBV6-1	TRBD1	TRBJ1-6	once	CASSEADRGRNNSPLHF	TGTGCCAGCAGTGAAGCGGACAGGGGACGGAATAATTCACCCCTCCACTTT
TRBV2	.	TRBJ1-1	.	CAILIWEGNTEAFF	TGTGCCATCTTGATATGGGAGGGGAACACTGAAGCTTTCTTT
TRBV12-3/TRBV12-4	TRBD1	TRBJ2-5	.	CASRGTGWETQYF	TGTGCCAGCAGAGGGACAGGGTGGGAGACCCAGTACTTC
TRBV28	TRBD1	TRBJ2-7	.	CASSPHTGDGYEQYF	TGTGCCAGCAGTCCACATACAGGGGACGGGTACGAGCAGTACTTC
TRBV18	.	TRBJ1-1	.	CASSRTQGMNTEAFF	TGTGCCAGCTCACGAACGCAGGGCATGAACACTGAAGCTTTCTTT
TRBV10-3	TRBD2	TRBJ2-3	.	CAISVAGGTDTQYF	TGTGCCATCAGTGTAGCGGGAGGGACAGATACGCAGTATTTT
TRBV19	TRBD1	TRBJ1-1	.	CASRSRTGGFTEAFF	TGTGCCAGTAGATCTCGGACAGGGGGTTTCACTGAAGCTTTCTTT
TRBV28	TRBD2	TRBJ2-7	.	CASSSPLGGRPLYEQYF	TGTGCCAGCAGTTCCCCCCTAGGCGGGAGGCCCTTATACGAGCAGTACTTC
TRBV3-1/TRBV3-2	TRBD2	TRBJ2-1	.	CASSQEWRGARSSYNEQFF	TGTGCCAGCAGCCAAGAGTGGCGGGGGGCGAGGAGCTCCTACAATGAGCAGTTCTTC